One sample yielded the 28 T cell receptor beta chains listed below, sequenced in a study of shared clonotypes between healthy human individuals. The repertoire was sequenced with immunoSEQ multiplex PCR; TCRdb's copy has only in-frame clones and lacks some. The data show some 2.4 million clones, with 80% to 95% seen just once and around 0.37% held by the top ten. Sample: naive CD4+ T cells from PBMCs. Subset given: CD45RA+ positively selected. Source of these receptors: a man aged 18-30 years in good health. Some clones in this sample may be carry-over from other donors' samples.

The chain has TRBV11-2 and TRBJ2-7; D is possibly TRBD2 (6 bases). This CDR3 contains 16 residues. The V gene lost 8 bases and the J gene lost 2 bases, with 22 bases spanning the gap. Per germline, CDR1 SGHAT and CDR2 FQNNGV. The CDR3 DNA reads TGTGCCAGCTCCGCAGTTCGGGGGACCGACGCCTACGAGCAGTACTTC. It specifies CASSAVRGTDAYEQYF.

V usage is TRBV6-1 and J usage is TRBJ2-6, with 8 bases matching TRBD1. Germline V lookup: CDR1 MNHNS, CDR2 SASEGT. This CDR3 contains 14 residues. After removal of 2 bases from V and 9 bases from J, the junction contained 3 bases not matched to a gene. The DNA for the CDR3 is TGTGCCAGCAGTGAACAGGGGGCGTACAACGTCCTGACTTTC. Translating gives CASSEQGAYNVLTF.

This chain connects TRBV9 to TRBJ2-7; TRBD2 aligns across 8 bases. The CDR3 is 15 amino acids. Trimming cost V 0 bases and J 4 bases; bases outside gene matches: 6. Germline V gene data show CDR1 as SGDLS and CDR2 as YYNGEE. The chain's CDR3 is CASSVGRGRIYEQYF. The CDR3 nucleotides read TGTGCCAGCAGCGTAGGGCGCGGGAGGATTTACGAGCAGTACTTC.

V is TRBV7-3 and J is TRBJ2-6, with TRBD1 matching over 8 bases. CDR1 is SGHTA and CDR2 is FQGTGA in the germline V gene. V lost 5 bases to trimming and J lost 4 bases; unmatched junction nucleotides: 4. CDR3 length: 15 residues. The CDR3 nucleotides are TGTGCCAGCAGCCCCAGGGGGCTAGGGGCCAACGTCCTGACTTTC. Its protein is CASSPRGLGANVLTF.

This sequence joins TRBV7-2 and TRBJ2-1; TRBD2 might be the D (6 bases). This CDR3 is 14 amino acids long. Germline V gives CDR1 SGHTA, CDR2 FQGNSA. V lost 5 bases and J 12 bases, leaving 20 bases between the germline ends. Here the CDR3 DNA reads TGTGCCAGCAGCCCGTACCGGGACTCCTCCGGGCAGTTCTTC. Amino acid sequence: CASSPYRDSSGQFF.

The V call is TRBV5-1, the J call TRBJ2-1; 12 bases align to TRBD1. The CDR3 length is 16 residues. The V gene end was trimmed by 6 bases and the J gene end by 12 bases; junction bases not matched to a gene: 16. In germline, CDR1 is SGHRS, CDR2 YFSETQ. CDR3 region: CASNGITGQGAIGQFF. Written as DNA, the CDR3 is TGCGCCAGCAACGGTATTACGGGACAGGGGGCTATCGGGCAGTTCTTC.

The V call is TRBV15, the J call TRBJ2-2; D uncertain. Deletions cut 3 bases from V and 4 bases from J, with 15 bases between. In germline, CDR1 is LNHNV, CDR2 YYDKDF (reference sequence). The CDR3 loop spans 16 amino acids. The CDR3 loop reads CATSRTLLSSTGELFF. CDR3 in DNA: TGTGCCACCAGCAGGACTCTTCTCTCGAGCACCGGGGAGCTGTTTTTT.

With regard to this clone: This same CDR3 is encoded by further DNA sequences in the sample. The rearrangement uses TRBV5-1 and TRBJ2-5, with no clear D. The CDR3 length is 13 residues. Deletions cut 0 bases from V and 1 base from J, with 4 bases between. Germline V CDR1 and CDR2: SGHRS, YFSETQ. CDR3 amino acids: CASSLVTQETQYF. In DNA, the CDR3 is TGCGCCAGCAGCTTGGTAACCCAAGAGACCCAGTACTTC.

This chain joins TRBV28 and TRBJ2-3; D remains ambiguous. The CDR3 sequence is 12 residues long. Trimming took 2 bases from V and 7 from J, leaving 7 bases between them. CDR1 is MDHEN and CDR2 is SYDVKM in the germline V gene. The CDR3 region is CASSLRRNTQYF. The CDR3 nucleotides are TGTGCCAGCAGTTTACGAAGGAATACGCAGTATTTT.

In this sample, this clone turned up once. The chain employs TRBV5-6 and TRBJ2-5; D call uncertain. CDR1 and CDR2 from the germline V gene are SGHDT and YYEEEE. The CDR3 has 13 amino acids. V lost 3 bases and J lost 4, with 10 bases in between. CDR3: CASSSLAAETQYF. CDR3 DNA: TGTGCCAGCAGCTCCCTTGCGGCAGAGACCCAGTACTTC. The full variable domain, completed using reference TRBV5-6 and TRBJ2-5, is DAGVTQSPTHLIKTRGQQVTLRCSPKSGHDTVSWYQQALGQGPQFIFQYYEEEERQRGNFPDRFSGHQFPNYSSELNVNALLLGDSALYLCASSSLAAETQYFGPGTRLLVL.

The chain carries TRBV7-9 and TRBJ2-1, with 14 nucleotides matching TRBD2. Germline CDR1 and CDR2: SEHNR and FQNEAQ (reference sequence). J gave up 12 bases and V 1 base, and 5 bases lay outside the gene matches. This CDR3 has 15 residues. This CDR3 is CASSLGGLAGVGQFF. The CDR3 DNA sequence: TGTGCCAGCAGCTTAGGGGGACTAGCGGGAGTGGGGCAGTTCTTC.

The rearrangement joins TRBV29-1 to TRBJ2-4; a possible D gene is TRBD1 (6 bases). The germline V and J ends were trimmed by 3 bases and 8 bases, with 17 bases remaining between them. The CDR3 has 14 amino acids. CDR1 is SQVTM and CDR2 is ANQGSEA in the germline V gene. CDR3 coding DNA: TGCAGCGTTGACCCCGGGCAGGGGTGGGACATTCAGTACTTC. It specifies CSVDPGQGWDIQYF.

The V call is TRBV27, the J call TRBJ2-7, with TRBD1 matching over 7 bases. Germline V gene data show CDR1 as MNHEY and CDR2 as SMNVEV (reference sequence). J was trimmed by 4 bases and V by 6 bases; bases with no gene match: 3. CDR3 length: 12 amino acids. CDR3 in amino acids: CASSIQGYEQYF. Here the CDR3 DNA reads TGTGCCAGCAGCATACAGGGGTACGAGCAGTACTTC.

On this clone itself: The same CDR3 can be traced to other DNA sequences in this sample. This chain joins TRBV5-1 and TRBJ2-5; the D is unclear. The CDR3 spans 11 residues. Germline-derived CDR1 and CDR2 are SGHRS and YFSETQ. V was cut by 7 bases and J by 0 bases, with 4 bases left in between. The CDR3 DNA reads TGCGCCAGCGGCGACCAAGAGACCCAGTACTTC. This sequence encodes CASGDQETQYF.

The chain has TRBV27 and TRBJ1-1; possibly TRBD1 for D (5 bases). Trimming removed 6 bases from V and 1 base from J, with 21 bases in between. The CDR3 contains 17 residues. Germline values: CDR1 MNHEY, CDR2 SMNVEV (reference sequence). DNA for the CDR3: TGTGCCAGCAGCCCAGACGGGACCCGATGGGGGAACACTGAAGCTTTCTTT. This encodes CASSPDGTRWGNTEAFF.

The gene calls are TRBV7-9 and TRBJ2-7; D not certain. V dropped 2 bases and J dropped 1 base, with 15 bases sitting between them. The CDR3 runs 16 residues. The germline V gene has CDR1 SEHNR and CDR2 FQNEAQ (reference sequence). The CDR3 bases are TGTGCCAGCAGCTTATTTGGTCAAGCCGGATCCTACGAGCAGTACTTC. Its translation is CASSLFGQAGSYEQYF.

Comment on this clone: The sample holds other DNA sequences that translate to the same CDR3. The chain couples TRBV20-1 to TRBJ1-2; D gene uncertain. The V end was cut by 3 bases, the J end by 5 bases, with 7 bases between. Germline V gene sequence: CDR1 DFQATT, CDR2 SNEGSKA (reference sequence). The CDR3 runs 11 residues. CDR3 sequence (DNA): TGCAGTGCTAGGGTCGGTTATGGCTACACCTTC. It translates to CSARVGYGYTF.

The V and J genes are TRBV5-1 and TRBJ2-5; no firm D call. This CDR3 comprises 14 residues. Germline values: CDR1 SGHRS, CDR2 YFSETQ. The V and J ends lost 1 base and 5 bases respectively, with 12 bases between them. The CDR3 region has the DNA TGCGCCAGCAGCTTGTTTGCTAGGTCGGAGACCCAGTACTTC. This encodes CASSLFARSETQYF.

This chain links TRBV2 with TRBJ2-1; TRBD1 matches 7 bases. The V and J ends lost 7 bases and 6 bases, in that order; junction bases with no gene match: 12. The CDR3 consists of 15 residues. Germline CDR1 and CDR2: SNHLY and FYNNEI. The CDR3, as DNA: TGTGCCAGCAACCCCCATCCTAGGACAGGCAATGAGCAGTTCTTC. This gives the protein CASNPHPRTGNEQFF.

The V and J genes are TRBV5-4 and TRBJ2-6; D is possibly TRBD1 (5 bases). Trimming took off 4 bases at V and 2 bases at J, with 19 bases between the two ends. CDR3 length: 18 amino acids. The germline CDR1 and CDR2 sequences are SGHNT and YYREEE (reference sequence). This CDR3 is CASSRSWEGVAGANVLTF. CDR3 DNA sequence: TGTGCCAGCAGCCGGTCTTGGGAAGGGGTCGCTGGGGCCAACGTCCTGACTTTC.

V and J are TRBV15 and TRBJ2-3, with 7 bases fitting TRBD2. The CDR3 is made up of 16 amino acids. Germline V gives CDR1 LNHNV, CDR2 YYDKDF (reference sequence). The V and J ends lost 0 bases and 1 base, in that order; junction bases with no gene match: 4. CDR3 loop: CATSRDPRGGTDTQYF. DNA for the CDR3: TGTGCCACCAGCAGAGATCCACGGGGGGGCACAGATACGCAGTATTTT.

The rearrangement joins TRBV7-2 to TRBJ1-5, with D possibly matching TRBD1 (5 bases). Germline V gene sequence: CDR1 SGHTA, CDR2 FQGNSA. The CDR3 has 13 residues. V was pared by 5 bases and J by 5 bases, with 10 bases between. The CDR3 region has the DNA TGTGCCAGCAGCCCGGACAACCATCAGCCCCAGCATTTT. This sequence encodes CASSPDNHQPQHF.

V gene TRBV5-5 combines with J gene TRBJ2-7; no reliable D call. The CDR3 contains 12 residues. From germline, CDR1 is SGHKS and CDR2 YYEKEE (reference sequence). Trimming cost V 4 bases and J 3 bases, with 8 bases left between them. The CDR3 DNA reads TGTGCCAGCAGCCCCGGTGTCTACGAGCAGTACTTC. This translates into CASSPGVYEQYF.

The chain has TRBV28 and TRBJ1-4; TRBD1 agrees at 8 bases. This CDR3 is 14 amino acids long. With V trimmed by 8 bases and J by 7 bases, 9 bases remained unmatched. Looked up from germline, CDR1 is MDHEN and CDR2 is SYDVKM. CDR3 nucleotide sequence: TGTGCCAGCGCGATGACAGGGGCGGGTGAAAAACTGTTTTTT. Translation: CASAMTGAGEKLFF.

This chain connects TRBV6-1 to TRBJ1-1; the D gene is possibly TRBD1 (6 bases). This CDR3 comprises 13 residues. Germline V gives CDR1 MNHNS, CDR2 SASEGT. The V and J ends lost 3 bases and 6 bases respectively, with 11 bases between them. The CDR3 nucleotides are TGTGCCAGCAGTGATGGGGGGGGCCCTGAAGCTTTCTTT. Translated: CASSDGGGPEAFF.

The CDR3 loop reads CASTTMGRRANVLTF. In DNA form, the CDR3 reads TGTGCCAGCACTACCATGGGCCGTCGGGCCAACGTCCTGACTTTC. V and J are TRBV11-2 and TRBJ2-6; D call uncertain. This CDR3 is built from 15 residues. V lost 7 bases to trimming and J lost 5 bases, with 15 bases between them. Germline CDR1 is SGHAT and CDR2 is FQNNGV.

The chain recombines TRBV10-1 with TRBJ1-2; possibly TRBD1 for D (5 bases). Germline V lookup: CDR1 WNHNN, CDR2 SYGVQD (reference sequence). This CDR3 comprises 15 residues. V was clipped by 5 bases and J by 4 bases, with 17 bases between them. CDR3 bases: TGCGCCAGCAGTTTATTGCAGGGCAAACCCTATGGCTACACCTTC. Translated, it gives CASSLLQGKPYGYTF.

The rearrangement joins TRBV7-9 to TRBJ2-7; D may be TRBD2 (7 bases). The V end was cut by 0 bases, the J end by 7 bases, with 13 bases between. This CDR3 is 14 amino acids long. Germline V lookup: CDR1 SEHNR, CDR2 FQNEAQ (reference sequence). CDR3 protein: CASSLAGGDGEQYF. The CDR3 DNA reads as TGTGCCAGCAGCTTAGCAGGGGGGGACGGAGAGCAGTACTTC.